Following are 7 T cell receptor beta chains from one sample sequenced in a study of cytomegalovirus exposure and HLA in healthy donors. It was with 60 Vbeta and 13 Jbeta primers that the PCR ran. Method: immunoSEQ multiplex PCR; TCRdb's copy keeps in-frame clones and lacks some. The data contain 210,000 or so clones, approximately 84% of them seen just once; the ten biggest clones take up roughly 0.58%. The sequenced sample consisted of PBMCs. The receptors originated from a woman between 40 and 50 years old in good health and CMV-seronegative.

This chain joins TRBV7-3 and TRBJ2-1; D possibly corresponds to TRBD1 (6 bases). The CDR3 consists of 13 residues. Germline assignment: CDR1 SGHTA and CDR2 FQGTGA. Trimming cost V 4 bases and J 4 bases, with 8 bases left between them. CDR3 sequence (DNA): TGTGCCAGCAGCTCGACAGGTTACAATGAGCAGTTCTTC. Translation: CASSSTGYNEQFF.

The rearrangement joins TRBV4-2 to TRBJ1-1; D possibly corresponds to TRBD1 (6 bases). The CDR3 spans 14 residues. Trimming took off 4 bases at V and 1 base at J, with 10 bases between the two ends. Germline V gene lookup returns CDR1 LGHNA and CDR2 YNFKEQ. As DNA, the CDR3 is TGTGCCAGCAGCCGCGGACAGACGAACACTGAAGCTTTCTTT. Protein sequence: CASSRGQTNTEAFF.

As regards this clone: Other DNA sequences of this sample code for an identical CDR3. The chain combines TRBV11-2 with TRBJ1-4, with D uncertain. In germline, CDR1 is SGHAT, CDR2 FQNNGV. Trimming shortened V by 0 bases and J by 5 bases, and 10 bases separated the two germline ends. This CDR3 spans 15 amino acids. The CDR3 loop is CASSLEAGGNEKLFF. CDR3 in DNA: TGTGCCAGCAGCTTAGAGGCAGGAGGCAATGAAAAACTGTTTTTT.

The rearrangement uses TRBV2 and TRBJ2-7; 7 nucleotides match TRBD2. Trimming removed 6 bases from V and 6 bases from J; junction bases left unmatched: 17. CDR3 length: 16 amino acids. CDR1 and CDR2 (germline): SNHLY, FYNNEI. CDR3 residues: CASRERLALPTGEQYF. Written as DNA, the CDR3 is TGTGCCAGCAGGGAACGACTAGCTCTACCTACGGGCGAGCAGTACTTC.

The chain uses TRBV10-3 and TRBJ2-2, with 9 bases that match TRBD1. The CDR3 has 17 residues. Germline values: CDR1 ENHRY, CDR2 SYGVKD. V shed 5 bases and J 1 base; nucleotides not matched to a gene: 8. CDR3 sequence reads: CAISSTGGSRNTGELFF. CDR3 bases: TGTGCCATCAGTTCCACAGGGGGCTCTAGGAACACCGGGGAGCTGTTTTTT.

The rearrangement joins TRBV5-1 to TRBJ2-2; D unresolved. Germline V gives CDR1 SGHRS, CDR2 YFSETQ. The CDR3 is 16 residues long. V dropped 1 base and J dropped 0 bases, with 10 bases sitting between them. CDR3 nucleotide sequence: TGCGCCAGCAGCTTGAGGTCCGGGTCGAACACCGGGGAGCTGTTTTTT. Encoded protein: CASSLRSGSNTGELFF.

The chain employs TRBV12-5 and TRBJ1-2, with D unclear. Looked up from germline, CDR1 is LGHNT and CDR2 is FRNRAP. V lost 4 bases to trimming and J lost 6 bases, with 18 bases between them. This CDR3 is 15 amino acids long. CDR3 in DNA: TGTGCTAGTGGTTCCCCCTTTACGGGGATCGATGGCTACACCTTC. Its protein is CASGSPFTGIDGYTF.